Below are 26 T cell receptor beta chains sequenced from a single sample in a study of control samples from healthy donors and cancer patients. Generated by immunoSEQ multiplex PCR, the TCRdb table keeps only in-frame clones and is missing some. The sample carries over 85,000 clones, roughly 90% recorded once. The specimen sequenced was PBMCs. The receptors derive from a woman aged 60 to 75 with lung cancer.

V gene TRBV7-9 combines with J gene TRBJ1-1; D is undetermined. CDR1 and CDR2 (germline): SEHNR, FQNEAQ (reference sequence). CDR3 length equals 12 residues. Trimming shortened V by 8 bases and J by 1 base, and 8 bases separated the two germline ends. CDR3 bases: TGTGCCAGCCTAAGAGCGAACACTGAAGCTTTCTTT. It translates to CASLRANTEAFF.

The chain recombines TRBV6-6 with TRBJ1-5, with D unresolved. The CDR3 runs to 13 residues. The germline V gene has CDR1 MNHNY and CDR2 SVGAGI (reference sequence). With 6 bases removed from V and 3 bases from J, the gap between germline ends came to 9 bases. The CDR3, as DNA: TGTGCCAGCAGGTTTGATTCCAATCAGCCCCAGCATTTT. Translated: CASRFDSNQPQHF.

The V call is TRBV3-1 (or the pseudogene TRBV3-2), the J call TRBJ2-7; the match to TRBD2 covers 9 bases. CDR3 length: 14 residues. Trimming at V came to 4 bases and at J to 5 bases, leaving 6 bases not matched to a gene. Germline values: CDR1 LGHDT, CDR2 YNNKEL (reference sequence). In DNA form, the CDR3 reads TGTGCCAGCAGCCTTAGCGGGAGTGGCGACGAGCAGTACTTC. This translates into CASSLSGSGDEQYF.

The rearrangement joins TRBV5-4 to TRBJ2-2; D possibly matches TRBD1 or TRBD2 (6 bases each). Germline CDR1 SGHNT, CDR2 YYREEE (reference sequence). The V end was cut by 0 bases, the J end by 4 bases, with 16 bases between. The CDR3 has 17 residues. CDR3 sequence (DNA): TGTGCCAGCAGCTTGGGAGGGCAGGGGAGGCCCACCGGGGAGCTGTTTTTT. It yields the protein CASSLGGQGRPTGELFF.

The chain is built from TRBV2 and TRBJ2-1; TRBD2 agrees at 8 bases. After removal of 1 base from V and 7 bases from J, the junction contained 6 bases not matched to a gene. In germline, CDR1 is SNHLY, CDR2 FYNNEI. The CDR3 sequence is 15 residues long. The CDR3 DNA reads TGTGCCAGCAGTGAAGAGGTCGGGAGGGGAAATGAGCAGTTCTTC. It yields the protein CASSEEVGRGNEQFF.

This chain links TRBV7-3 with TRBJ2-5; weak D call: TRBD2 (6 bases). The CDR3 has 15 amino acids. Germline V gives CDR1 SGHTA, CDR2 FQGTGA. V lost 7 bases and J 4 bases, leaving 19 bases between the germline ends. The CDR3 spells CASTAGPSPGETQYF. The CDR3 bases are TGTGCCAGCACCGCGGGGCCCTCCCCCGGAGAGACCCAGTACTTC.

In the case of this clone: An end of the junction does not agree with germline; a read error may underlie this. The gene calls are TRBV4-2 and TRBJ2-2, with TRBD2 matching 8 bases. Germline loops: CDR1 LGHNA, CDR2 YNFKEQ. The CDR3 length is 18 residues. As DNA, the CDR3 is TGTGCCAGCAGCCAAGGGGGCACTAGCGGAGAGGGACACCGGGGAGCTGTTTTT. Translation: CASSQGGTSGEGHRGAVF.

The rearrangement uses TRBV9 and TRBJ1-2; possible D gene TRBD1, 6 bases. The V and J ends lost 3 bases and 13 bases respectively, with 16 bases between them. The CDR3 consists of 12 residues. Germline CDR1 reads SGDLS; CDR2 reads YYNGEE. The CDR3 sequence: CASSDQQGASTF. The CDR3, as DNA: TGTGCCAGCAGCGATCAACAGGGCGCGAGCACCTTC.

This chain joins TRBV7-2 and TRBJ2-1; D is possibly TRBD1 or TRBD2 (5 bases each). With 6 bases removed from V and 9 bases from J, the gap between germline ends came to 18 bases. This CDR3 has 14 amino acids. Germline values: CDR1 SGHTA, CDR2 FQGNSA. The CDR3 nucleotides are TGTGCCAGCAGACCGGGACGGACTTGGAGTGAGCAGTTCTTC. This codes for CASRPGRTWSEQFF.

This rearrangement joins TRBV19 to TRBJ2-7; 8 bases map to TRBD2. The V and J ends lost 3 bases and 4 bases, in that order; junction bases with no gene match: 11. This CDR3 is 16 amino acids long. Germline V gene lookup returns CDR1 LNHDA and CDR2 SQIVND (reference sequence). The CDR3 loop reads CASSMGGAGVGYEQYF. The CDR3 DNA reads as TGTGCCAGTAGTATGGGAGGAGCGGGAGTCGGATACGAGCAGTACTTC.

V usage is TRBV6-1 and J usage is TRBJ1-2; D is unresolved. Germline lookup yields CDR1 MNHNS and CDR2 SASEGT. The V gene lost 2 bases and the J gene lost 3 bases, with 10 bases spanning the gap. CDR3 length equals 14 residues. Here the CDR3 DNA reads TGTGCCAGCAGTGAACCCGCAGCCTACTATGGCTACACCTTC. It codes for CASSEPAAYYGYTF.

This chain joins TRBV7-9 and TRBJ2-6; 7 bases fit TRBD1. Trimming cost V 8 bases and J 1 base; bases outside gene matches: 2. Germline assignment: CDR1 SEHNR and CDR2 FQNEAQ (reference sequence). This CDR3 is 14 amino acids long. DNA for the CDR3: TGTGCCAGCGAGACAGGGTCTGGGGCCAACGTCCTGACTTTC. It translates to CASETGSGANVLTF.

The chain is built from TRBV2 and TRBJ2-7, with 9 nucleotides matching TRBD1. Germline V CDR1 and CDR2: SNHLY, FYNNEI. The CDR3 runs to 15 residues. The J segment lost 6 bases and the V segment lost 3 bases, leaving 9 bases of the junction unmatched. CDR3: CASSEMDRGISEQYF. The CDR3, as DNA: TGTGCCAGCAGTGAGATGGACAGGGGAATTAGCGAGCAGTACTTC.

The CDR3 sequence: CASSLWRNGYTF. CDR3 in DNA: TGTGCCAGCAGCTTATGGCGGAATGGCTACACCTTC. The V and J genes are TRBV11-3 and TRBJ1-2; D is uncertain. V was pared by 2 bases and J by 6 bases, with 7 bases between. The CDR3 sequence is 12 residues long. Germline assignment: CDR1 SGHNT and CDR2 YENEEA.

This clone was seen only once. The rearrangement joins TRBV3-1 (or the pseudogene TRBV3-2) to TRBJ2-1, with 7 bases fitting TRBD2. Looked up from germline, CDR1 is LGHDT and CDR2 is YNNKEL (reference sequence). This CDR3 is 20 amino acids long. The V and J ends lost 2 bases and 0 bases, in that order; junction bases with no gene match: 16. The CDR3 bases are TGTGCCAGCAGCCAAAATACGAAGCGGGGATGGAAATGCTCCTACAATGAGCAGTTCTTC. It encodes CASSQNTKRGWKCSYNEQFF.

J is TRBJ1-2 and V is TRBV12-3 or TRBV12-4, with D possibly being TRBD1 (5 bases). The CDR3 contains 13 residues. The V end lost 6 bases, the J end lost 1 base, and 9 bases lay between the germline ends. In nucleotides, the CDR3 is TGTGCCAGCAGGACAGCCGGTAACTATGGCTACACCTTC. This sequence encodes CASRTAGNYGYTF.

Comment on this clone: At one end, the junction sequence differs from germline, possibly due to a read error. This rearrangement joins TRBV7-7 to TRBJ2-7, with D perhaps matching TRBD1 (6 bases). The CDR3 contains 16 residues. Germline CDR1 reads SSHAT; CDR2 reads FNYEAQ (reference sequence). Here the CDR3 DNA reads TGTGCTAGCAGCTGGGCTGAAAACAGGGTAACCTACGAGCAGTACTTC. This codes for CASSWAENRVTYEQYF.

CDR3 residues: CASTQQGASTEAFF. The CDR3 region has the DNA TGCGCCAGCACTCAACAGGGGGCGAGCACTGAAGCTTTCTTT. J is TRBJ1-1 and V is TRBV5-1, with 9 bases identical to TRBD1. Germline V lookup: CDR1 SGHRS, CDR2 YFSETQ. This CDR3 spans 14 amino acids. The V and J ends lost 6 bases and 4 bases, in that order; junction bases with no gene match: 7.

The chain combines TRBV10-3 with TRBJ2-6; 8 bases agree with TRBD2. Germline CDR1 ENHRY, CDR2 SYGVKD. Trimming took 4 bases from V and 2 from J; bases not matched to a gene: 7. The CDR3 is made up of 17 amino acids. CDR3 protein: CAISVGGGLAGANVLTF. The CDR3 coding sequence is TGTGCCATCAGTGTCGGGGGGGGGTTAGCTGGGGCCAACGTCCTGACTTTC.

CDR3 nucleotides: TGCAGCGAGCGGGGGGCGGGAGAGACCCAGTACTTC. Protein sequence: CSERGAGETQYF. V is TRBV29-1 and J is TRBJ2-5, with 9 bases lining up with TRBD2. The CDR3 length is 12 residues. CDR1 SQVTM and CDR2 ANQGSEA come from the germline V gene. The V gene end was trimmed by 7 bases and the J gene end by 4 bases; junction bases not matched to a gene: 4. The entire variable domain, with the rest obtained from reference TRBV29-1 and TRBJ2-5, is as follows: SAVISQKPSRDICQRGTSLTIQCQVDSQVTMMFWYRQQPGQSLTLIATANQGSEATYESGFVIDKFPISRPNLTFSTLTVSNMSPEDSSIYLCSERGAGETQYFGPGTRLLVL.

This chain uses TRBV9 with TRBJ1-1; D possibly corresponds to TRBD1 (6 bases). The germline CDR1 and CDR2 sequences are SGDLS and YYNGEE. Trimming shortened V by 3 bases and J by 1 base, and 16 bases separated the two germline ends. This CDR3 is 16 amino acids long. DNA for the CDR3: TGTGCCAGCAGCGCTTACCCGGGACAACGGAACACTGAAGCTTTCTTT. Translating gives CASSAYPGQRNTEAFF.

V is TRBV6-1 and J is TRBJ1-5; D ambiguous. Germline V gene data show CDR1 as MNHNS and CDR2 as SASEGT. There are 16 residues in the CDR3. Trimming cost V 4 bases and J 0 bases, with 13 bases left between them. CDR3 protein: CASSGSQRSSNQPQHF. The CDR3 DNA is TGTGCCAGCAGTGGGTCACAGCGGAGTAGCAATCAGCCCCAGCATTTT.

The J gene is TRBJ1-2, the V gene TRBV7-9; 8 nucleotides agree with TRBD1. This CDR3 region has 17 residues. Germline CDR1 and CDR2: SEHNR and FQNEAQ (reference sequence). The ends lost 5 bases at V and 4 bases at J; junction bases unmatched: 15. CDR3 sequence reads: CASSALNFGQGFYGYTF. DNA for the CDR3: TGTGCCAGCAGCGCCCTAAATTTTGGACAGGGATTCTATGGCTACACCTTC.

The rearrangement uses TRBV2 and TRBJ1-5; tentative D call: TRBD1 (6 bases). The germline V and J ends were trimmed by 6 bases and 5 bases, with 17 bases remaining between them. There are 15 residues in the CDR3. Germline CDR1 reads SNHLY; CDR2 reads FYNNEI. CDR3 region: CASRVDRIGHQPQHF. The CDR3 region has the DNA TGTGCCAGCAGAGTTGACAGGATCGGTCATCAGCCCCAGCATTTT.

This clone was seen a handful of times. The genes are TRBV2 and TRBJ1-2; D is uncertain. The V gene lost 4 bases and the J gene lost 6 bases, with 6 bases spanning the gap. The germline gives CDR1 SNHLY, CDR2 FYNNEI. The CDR3 runs to 11 residues. CDR3 region: CASSAENGYTF. The CDR3 DNA is TGTGCCAGCAGTGCAGAAAATGGCTACACCTTC.

The chain recombines TRBV14 with TRBJ1-5, with D uncertain. The CDR3 has 14 amino acids. CDR1 is SGHDN, CDR2 FVKESK, per germline. The ends were cut back, 4 bases at V and 9 bases at J, with 16 bases in the middle. CDR3 nucleotides: TGTGCCAGCAGCCCATCCGGTGGCTCTGGGCCCCAGCATTTT. It encodes CASSPSGGSGPQHF.